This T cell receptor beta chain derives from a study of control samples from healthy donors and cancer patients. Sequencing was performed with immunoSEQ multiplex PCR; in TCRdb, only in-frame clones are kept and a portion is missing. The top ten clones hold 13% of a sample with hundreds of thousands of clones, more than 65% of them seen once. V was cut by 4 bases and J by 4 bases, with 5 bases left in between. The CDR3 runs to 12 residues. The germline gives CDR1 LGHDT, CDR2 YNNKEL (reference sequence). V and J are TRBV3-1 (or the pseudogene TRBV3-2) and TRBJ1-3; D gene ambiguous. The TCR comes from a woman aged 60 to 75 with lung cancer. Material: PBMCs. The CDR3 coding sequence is TGTGCCAGCAGCCCCGCGGGAAACACCATATATTTT. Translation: CASSPAGNTIYF.